These 30 T cell receptor beta chains came from one sample sequenced in a study of blood T cells in healthy people across ages. A J-beta primer mix and a sample-barcoded 5' primer were used in a second PCR of about 7 to 12 cycles. Each CDR3 protein is one row after TCRdb ran MiXCR on the 5' RACE reads. This table has roughly 800,000 distinct CDR3 sequences, 40% to 65% appearing once. What was sequenced was blood. Receptor source: a man older than 75 in good health.

The chain has TRBV5-1 and TRBJ1-1; 7 bases map to TRBD1. Trimming removed 2 bases from V and 4 bases from J; junction bases left unmatched: 14. CDR1 is SGHRS and CDR2 is YFSETQ in the germline V gene. The CDR3 has 17 amino acids. The DNA of the CDR3 is TGCGCCAGCAGCTTACCGACAGGGCAGATTTCCCCCACTGAAGCTTTCTTT. Amino acids: CASSLPTGQISPTEAFF.

The chain uses TRBV18 and TRBJ1-1; the D is unclear. Germline V gene lookup returns CDR1 KGHSH and CDR2 LQKENI. The CDR3 loop spans 13 amino acids. Trimming stripped 2 bases from V and 1 base from J, with 5 bases between. CDR3 region: CASSPEANTEAFF. In DNA form, the CDR3 reads TGTGCCAGCTCACCAGAGGCGAACACTGAAGCTTTCTTT.

The chain joins TRBV12-3 or TRBV12-4 to TRBJ1-1; the D gene is possibly TRBD1 (5 bases). The V and J ends lost 7 bases and 2 bases respectively, with 11 bases between them. CDR3 length equals 13 residues. CDR3 region: CASTKGTNTEAFF. CDR3 DNA sequence: TGTGCCAGCACCAAAGGGACCAACACTGAAGCTTTCTTT.

This clonotype has a handful of counts. The chain combines TRBV6-1 with TRBJ2-7, with 11 positions matching TRBD2. The CDR3 is 15 amino acids. Germline lookup yields CDR1 MNHNS and CDR2 SASEGT. Germline trimming cut 6 bases from V and 2 bases from J; bases unmatched to any gene: 6. CDR3 sequence: CASRGTSGGTYEQYF. CDR3 nucleotides: TGTGCCAGCAGGGGAACTAGCGGGGGTACCTACGAGCAGTACTTC.

V usage is TRBV28 and J usage is TRBJ1-5; D is undetermined. This CDR3 contains 13 residues. With 5 bases removed from V and 4 bases from J, the gap between germline ends came to 9 bases. Germline V gene sequence: CDR1 MDHEN, CDR2 SYDVKM. The chain's CDR3 is CASSPDPNQPQHF. CDR3 DNA sequence: TGTGCCAGCAGTCCGGACCCAAATCAGCCCCAGCATTTT.

This clonotype was detected once. The rearrangement links TRBV18 to TRBJ2-4; possibly TRBD2 for D (6 bases). Trimming took 2 bases from V and 13 from J, leaving 27 bases between them. This CDR3 spans 17 amino acids. Per germline, CDR1 KGHSH and CDR2 LQKENI. The CDR3 nucleotides read TGTGCCAGCTCACCATTACTACTAGCCCAATCGGCCTATGAGCAGTACTTC. Its protein is CASSPLLLAQSAYEQYF.

This clonotype was seen a single time. CDR3 residues: CASSHTGGNEKLFF. CDR3 nucleotide sequence: TGTGCCAGCAGCCATACAGGGGGCAATGAAAAACTGTTTTTT. The chain carries TRBV7-9 and TRBJ1-4; 9 bases align to TRBD1. V gave up 5 bases and J gave up 5 bases; unmatched junction bases: 3. The CDR3 runs 14 residues. From germline, CDR1 is SEHNR and CDR2 FQNEAQ (reference sequence).

This chain links TRBV9 with TRBJ2-5; weak D call: TRBD1 (5 bases). Germline lookup yields CDR1 SGDLS and CDR2 YYNGEE. V lost 3 bases and J lost 2, with 8 bases in between. CDR3 length: 13 residues. CDR3 sequence: CASSATVQETQYF. Written as DNA, the CDR3 is TGTGCCAGCAGCGCGACAGTTCAAGAGACCCAGTACTTC.

V and J are TRBV6-6 and TRBJ2-5, with 7 bases lining up with TRBD1. Germline lookup yields CDR1 MNHNY and CDR2 SVGAGI (reference sequence). With 2 bases clipped from V and 5 bases from J, the junction kept 11 bases outside the gene matches. The CDR3 sequence is 16 residues long. The chain's CDR3 is CASSYISGTETETQYF. In DNA, the CDR3 is TGTGCCAGCAGTTACATTTCGGGGACAGAGACGGAGACCCAGTACTTC.

This chain joins TRBV3-1 and TRBJ2-1; 7 positions agree with TRBD2. CDR1 is LGHDT, CDR2 YNNKEL, per germline (reference sequence). This CDR3 has 12 amino acids. Unmatched junction bases numbered 2, after V lost 4 bases and J lost 8 bases. The CDR3 DNA is TGTGCCAGCAGCCTGGGACTATATGAGCAGTTCTTC. Translating gives CASSLGLYEQFF.

The table lists this clonotype with a count of one. The J gene is TRBJ2-3, the V gene TRBV20-1; the match to TRBD1 covers 7 bases. After removal of 0 bases from V and 14 bases from J, the junction contained 8 bases not matched to a gene. Per the germline V gene, CDR1 is DFQATT and CDR2 is SNEGSKA (reference sequence). CDR3 length: 12 residues. This chain's CDR3 is CSAREGGRYAYF. Here the CDR3 DNA reads TGCAGTGCTAGAGAAGGGGGCAGATACGCGTATTTT.

The chain is built from TRBV4-1 and TRBJ2-3; 16 bases are shared with TRBD2. The V gene's germline CDR1 is MGHRA and CDR2 YSYEKL. After removal of 0 bases from V and 14 bases from J, the junction contained 20 bases not matched to a gene. The CDR3 is 20 residues long. CDR3 sequence: CASSQDERGLAGGPSRDAYF. DNA of the CDR3: TGCGCCAGCAGCCAAGATGAGCGGGGACTAGCGGGAGGGCCATCAAGAGACGCGTATTTT.

The table lists this clonotype with a few counts. The chain combines TRBV5-1 with TRBJ2-1, with D perhaps matching TRBD1 or TRBD2 (5 bases each). Germline lookup yields CDR1 SGHRS and CDR2 YFSETQ. With 6 bases removed from V and 6 bases from J, the gap between germline ends came to 19 bases. The CDR3 is made up of 15 amino acids. CDR3 bases: TGCGCCAGCACCCGGTTTCGGGACCAGGGCAATGAGCAGTTCTTC. Its protein product is CASTRFRDQGNEQFF.

This clonotype was detected once. The chain recombines TRBV20-1 with TRBJ1-5; 7 nucleotides line up with TRBD1. This CDR3 region has 16 residues. Germline assignment: CDR1 DFQATT and CDR2 SNEGSKA (reference sequence). The V gene end was trimmed by 2 bases and the J gene end by 0 bases; junction bases not matched to a gene: 7. In nucleotides, the CDR3 is TGCAGTGCTAGAAGACCGGGACAGTATAGCAATCAGCCCCAGCATTTT. It encodes CSARRPGQYSNQPQHF.

This clonotype has only one observation. The chain joins TRBV27 to TRBJ2-7; D is possibly TRBD1 (6 bases). Germline CDR1 and CDR2: MNHEY and SMNVEV (reference sequence). Between the trimmed V and J ends, which lost 6 bases and 6 bases, there was a span of 12 bases. This CDR3 is 12 amino acids long. The CDR3, as DNA: TGTGCCAGCAGCGTAGTACAGGGCGAGCAGTACTTC. As protein: CASSVVQGEQYF.

This chain connects TRBV5-1 to TRBJ2-1; 10 positions match TRBD2. The germline V gene encodes CDR1 SGHRS and CDR2 YFSETQ. V trimming: 4 bases; J trimming: 3 bases; junction bases outside the gene matches: 4. The CDR3 runs to 15 residues. CDR3 region: CASSGTSAYYNEQFF. The CDR3 DNA sequence: TGCGCCAGCAGCGGGACTAGCGCTTACTACAATGAGCAGTTCTTC.

This rearrangement joins TRBV5-1 to TRBJ1-6; D is uncertain. This CDR3 contains 15 residues. V dropped 4 bases and J dropped 5 bases, with 13 bases sitting between them. Per the germline V gene, CDR1 is SGHRS and CDR2 is YFSETQ. Here the CDR3 DNA reads TGCGCCAGCAGCCTGGCACCGACCGATAATTCACCCCTCCACTTT. Amino acids: CASSLAPTDNSPLHF.

V and J are TRBV4-1 and TRBJ2-3; tentative D call: TRBD2 (6 bases). Trimming shortened V by 4 bases and J by 14 bases, and 34 bases separated the two germline ends. This CDR3 is 18 amino acids long. The germline gives CDR1 MGHRA, CDR2 YSYEKL. The CDR3 DNA follows: TGCGCCAGCAGCCGAGGAAGTAGACGCGGGAAGCCTGTCAGATACGCGTATTTT. Its protein is CASSRGSRRGKPVRYAYF.

The rearrangement uses TRBV20-1 and TRBJ1-6; D may be TRBD1 (5 bases). CDR1 is DFQATT, CDR2 SNEGSKA, per germline (reference sequence). V was clipped by 3 bases and J by 0 bases, with 9 bases between them. CDR3 size: 15 residues. The CDR3 region is CSARGTSSYNSPLHF. The DNA of the CDR3 is TGCAGTGCTAGGGGGACGAGCTCCTATAATTCACCCCTCCACTTT.

The V and J genes are TRBV2 and TRBJ2-5, with unresolved D. CDR3 length equals 13 residues. In germline, CDR1 is SNHLY, CDR2 FYNNEI. V was cut by 6 bases and J by 7 bases, with 15 bases left in between. CDR3 in DNA: TGTGCCAGCAGCTCCGACCAGTCTTGGACCCAGTACTTC. Protein sequence: CASSSDQSWTQYF.

The J gene is TRBJ1-1, the V gene TRBV29-1, with D unresolved. CDR1 SQVTM and CDR2 ANQGSEA come from the germline V gene. V was shortened by 6 bases and J by 0 bases, with 11 bases between the two germline ends. This CDR3 is 13 amino acids long. DNA of the CDR3: TGCAGCGTCGGCGGCCTCATGAACACTGAAGCTTTCTTT. Its translation: CSVGGLMNTEAFF.

V gene TRBV2 combines with J gene TRBJ1-2; D is unclear. From germline, CDR1 is SNHLY and CDR2 FYNNEI. Trimming took off 2 bases at V and 4 bases at J, with 23 bases between the two ends. The CDR3 sequence is 18 residues long. This CDR3 is CASSETEGQVGIFYGYTF. The CDR3 DNA reads as TGTGCCAGCAGTGAAACCGAGGGTCAGGTGGGGATTTTCTATGGCTACACCTTC. The full variable domain, with the rest looked up from reference TRBV2 and TRBJ1-2, is EPEVTQTPSHQVTQMGQEVILRCVPISNHLYFYWYRQILGQKVEFLVSFYNNEISEKSEIFDDQFSVERPDGSNFTLKIRSTKLEDSAMYFCASSETEGQVGIFYGYTFGSGTRLTVV.

The genes are TRBV10-3 and TRBJ2-1; weak D call: TRBD2 (6 bases). The CDR3 covers 11 residues. CDR1 ENHRY and CDR2 SYGVKD come from the germline V gene. V gave up 6 bases and J gave up 10 bases, with 10 bases separating them. DNA of the CDR3: TGTGCCATCAGAGGCCTAGCGGAGCAGTTCTTC. Its protein is CAIRGLAEQFF.

This chain uses TRBV10-3 with TRBJ1-2; possible D gene TRBD1, 5 bases. V was cut by 4 bases and J by 8 bases, with 14 bases left in between. The CDR3 runs to 13 residues. Germline V lookup: CDR1 ENHRY, CDR2 SYGVKD. The CDR3: CAISGTGGRGYTF. For the CDR3, the DNA is TGTGCCATCAGTGGAACCGGGGGTCGGGGCTACACCTTC.

The chain has TRBV7-9 and TRBJ2-7; D is ambiguous. Germline V lookup: CDR1 SEHNR, CDR2 FQNEAQ (reference sequence). V lost 5 bases and J lost 9, with 11 bases in between. The CDR3 consists of 11 residues. CDR3 bases: TGTGCCAGCAGCGAAGAACGACGGCAGTACTTC. This gives the protein CASSEERRQYF. Using reference TRBV7-9 and TRBJ2-7 for the parts outside the CDR3, the full variable domain is DTGVSQNPRHKITKRGQNVTFRCDPISEHNRLYWYRQTLGQGPEFLTYFQNEAQLEKSRLLSDRFSAERPKGSFSTLEIQRTEQGDSAMYLCASSEERRQYFGPGTRLTVT.

The V gene is TRBV7-9, the J gene TRBJ2-5; 12 positions match TRBD1. There are 18 residues in the CDR3. Germline trimming cut 5 bases from V and 5 bases from J; bases unmatched to any gene: 15. Per germline, CDR1 SEHNR and CDR2 FQNEAQ (reference sequence). The CDR3: CASSPMGGGQGAMETQYF. CDR3 DNA: TGTGCCAGCAGCCCTATGGGCGGGGGACAGGGGGCGATGGAGACCCAGTACTTC.

The sample holds a few counts of this clonotype. The V and J genes are TRBV5-6 and TRBJ2-1; 11 positions match TRBD2. The trim removed 0 bases at V and 6 bases at J, leaving 2 bases unmatched. Germline V gene data show CDR1 as SGHDT and CDR2 as YYEEEE. There are 15 residues in the CDR3. CDR3: CASSLVAGGPNEQFF. The CDR3 coding sequence is TGTGCCAGCAGCTTGGTAGCGGGAGGGCCCAATGAGCAGTTCTTC.

This clonotype has a handful of counts. This chain joins TRBV7-9 and TRBJ1-4, with 8 bases that match TRBD1. V shed 3 bases, J shed 7 bases, and the junction held 10 bases outside the gene matches. Germline CDR1 SEHNR, CDR2 FQNEAQ (reference sequence). CDR3 size: 16 residues. The CDR3 sequence: CASSFSRTGSVEKLFF. The CDR3 coding sequence is TGTGCCAGCAGCTTCTCCCGGACAGGGTCGGTTGAAAAACTGTTTTTT.

In this sample, this clonotype turned up once. The chain joins TRBV27 to TRBJ2-7; possibly TRBD2 for D (5 bases). From germline, CDR1 is MNHEY and CDR2 SMNVEV (reference sequence). Trimming pared 1 base from V and 2 bases from J, leaving 12 bases between. The CDR3 consists of 15 residues. CDR3 nucleotides: TGTGCCAGCAGTTTATTAGCGCTAGGAGCCTACGAGCAGTACTTC. Protein: CASSLLALGAYEQYF.

The V and J genes are TRBV25-1 and TRBJ1-5; D is undetermined. There are 13 residues in the CDR3. V was pared by 5 bases and J by 7 bases, with 12 bases between. Germline CDR1 is MGHDK and CDR2 is SYGVNS. The CDR3 loop is CASSSAGEQPQHF. CDR3 in DNA: TGTGCCAGCAGTTCGGCTGGAGAACAGCCCCAGCATTTT.